This T cell receptor (beta chain) came from a study of blood T cell repertoires in COVID-19. This CDR3 spans 12 amino acids. Germline values: CDR1 GTSNPN, CDR2 SVGIG (reference sequence). Unmatched junction bases numbered 7, after V lost 6 bases and J lost 10 bases. Original processing notes: The authors estimated nucleated cell counts from reference gene primer amplification. Profiling relied on immunoSEQ multiplex PCR, and the TCRdb table lists in-frame clones only, not all of them. The DNA gave D and trimming, while V, J and clone size come from that table. The top ten clones hold 6% to 7% of a sample with around 280,000 clones, 87% of them seen once. Participants were aged about 18 to 89 years from more than 20 US areas. Participants' own reports of clinical history determined their cohort assignment.

This TCR derives from a woman aged 35 to 49 who had recovered from COVID-19. The sequencing input was PBMCs or T cells enriched from blood (not recorded which). The rearrangement links TRBV30 to TRBJ2-7; TRBD2 matches at 12 bases. The chain's CDR3 is CACGLAGLLQYF. The CDR3 DNA follows: TGTGCCTGTGGACTAGCGGGGTTACTACAGTACTTC.